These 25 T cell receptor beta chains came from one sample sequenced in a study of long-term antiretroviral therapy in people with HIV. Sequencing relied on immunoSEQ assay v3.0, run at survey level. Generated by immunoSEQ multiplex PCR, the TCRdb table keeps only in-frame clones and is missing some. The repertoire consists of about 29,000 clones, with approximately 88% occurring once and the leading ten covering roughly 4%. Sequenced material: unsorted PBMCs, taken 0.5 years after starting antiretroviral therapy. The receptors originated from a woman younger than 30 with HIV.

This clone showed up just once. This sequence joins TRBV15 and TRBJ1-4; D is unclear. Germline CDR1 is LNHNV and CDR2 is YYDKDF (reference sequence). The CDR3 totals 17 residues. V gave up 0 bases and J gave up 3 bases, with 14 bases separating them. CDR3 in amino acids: CATSRDPALRANEKLFF. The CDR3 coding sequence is TGTGCCACCAGCAGAGATCCGGCCCTTCGGGCTAATGAAAAACTGTTTTTT.

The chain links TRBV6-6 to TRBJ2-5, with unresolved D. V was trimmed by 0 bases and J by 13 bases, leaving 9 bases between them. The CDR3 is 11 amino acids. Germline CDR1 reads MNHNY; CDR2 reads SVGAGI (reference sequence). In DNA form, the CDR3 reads TGTGCCAGCAGTTACTCCCCCGCTCCGTACTTC. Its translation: CASSYSPAPYF.

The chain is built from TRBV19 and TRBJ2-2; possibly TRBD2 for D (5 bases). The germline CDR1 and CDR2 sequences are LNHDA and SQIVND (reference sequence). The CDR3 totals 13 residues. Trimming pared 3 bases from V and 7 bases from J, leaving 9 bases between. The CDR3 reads CASSISVSGELFF. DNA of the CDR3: TGTGCCAGTAGTATTAGCGTGAGCGGGGAGCTGTTTTTT.

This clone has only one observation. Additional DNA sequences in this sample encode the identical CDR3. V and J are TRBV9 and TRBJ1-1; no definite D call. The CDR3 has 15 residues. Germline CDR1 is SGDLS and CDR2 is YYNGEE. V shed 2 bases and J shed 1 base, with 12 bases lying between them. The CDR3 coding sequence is TGTGCCAGCAGCGTGGGGAGCCTTGGGAACACTGAAGCTTTCTTT. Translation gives CASSVGSLGNTEAFF.

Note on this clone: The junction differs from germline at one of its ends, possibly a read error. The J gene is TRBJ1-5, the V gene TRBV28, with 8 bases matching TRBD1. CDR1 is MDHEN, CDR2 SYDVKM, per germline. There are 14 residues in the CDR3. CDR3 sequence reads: CTAQGAYSNQPQHF. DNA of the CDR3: TGCACCGCCCAGGGGGCATATAGCAATCAGCCCCAGCATTTT. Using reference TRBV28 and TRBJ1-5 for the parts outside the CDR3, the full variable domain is DVKVTQSSRYLVKRTGEKVFLECVQDMDHENMFWYRQDPGLGLRLIYFSYDVKMKEKGDIPEGYSVSREKKERFSLILESASTNQTSMYLCTAQGAYSNQPQHFGDGTRLSIL.

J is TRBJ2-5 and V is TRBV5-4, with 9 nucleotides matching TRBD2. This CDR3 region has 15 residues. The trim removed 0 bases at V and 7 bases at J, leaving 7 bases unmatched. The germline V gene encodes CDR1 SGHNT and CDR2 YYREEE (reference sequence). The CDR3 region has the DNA TGTGCCAGCAGCTTGGAGGGCGGGAGGGAGGGGACCCAGTACTTC. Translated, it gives CASSLEGGREGTQYF.

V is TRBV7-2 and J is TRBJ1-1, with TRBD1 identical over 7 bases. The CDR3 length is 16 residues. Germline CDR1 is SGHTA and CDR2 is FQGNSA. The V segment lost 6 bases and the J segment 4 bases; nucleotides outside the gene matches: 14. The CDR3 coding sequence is TGTGCCAGCAGTCTCGAGACAGGGAGGAGGGGCACTGAAGCTTTCTTT. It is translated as CASSLETGRRGTEAFF. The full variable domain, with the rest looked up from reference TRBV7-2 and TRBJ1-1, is GAGVSQSPSNKVTEKGKDVELRCDPISGHTALYWYRQSLGQGLEFLIYFQGNSAPDKSGLPSDRFSAERTGGSVSTLTIQRTQQEDSAVYLCASSLETGRRGTEAFFGQGTRLTVV.

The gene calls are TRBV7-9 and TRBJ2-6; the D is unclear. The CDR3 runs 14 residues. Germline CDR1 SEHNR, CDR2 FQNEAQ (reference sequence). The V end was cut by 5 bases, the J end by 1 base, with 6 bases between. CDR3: CASSPRSGANVLTF. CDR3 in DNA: TGTGCCAGCAGCCCCCGGTCTGGGGCCAACGTCCTGACTTTC.

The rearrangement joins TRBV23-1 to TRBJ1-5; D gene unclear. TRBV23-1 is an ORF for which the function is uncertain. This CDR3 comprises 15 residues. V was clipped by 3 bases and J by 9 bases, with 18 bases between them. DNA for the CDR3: TGCGCCAGCAGTCAGGGTCAGACTCCTCTGTCGCCCCAGCATTTT. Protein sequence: CASSQGQTPLSPQHF.

CDR3 protein: CASNTGYTEAFF. Here the CDR3 DNA reads TGTGCCAGCAACACAGGATACACTGAAGCTTTCTTT. The chain recombines TRBV28 with TRBJ1-1; tentatively, D is TRBD1 (5 bases). V lost 7 bases and J 3 bases, leaving 9 bases between the germline ends. The CDR3 spans 12 residues. In germline, CDR1 is MDHEN, CDR2 SYDVKM.

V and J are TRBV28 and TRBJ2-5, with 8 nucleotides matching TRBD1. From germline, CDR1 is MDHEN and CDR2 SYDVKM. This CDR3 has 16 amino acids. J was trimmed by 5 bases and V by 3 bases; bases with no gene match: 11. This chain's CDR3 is CASSFPGGVVGETQYF. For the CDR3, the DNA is TGTGCCAGCAGTTTCCCAGGGGGCGTGGTTGGCGAGACCCAGTACTTC.

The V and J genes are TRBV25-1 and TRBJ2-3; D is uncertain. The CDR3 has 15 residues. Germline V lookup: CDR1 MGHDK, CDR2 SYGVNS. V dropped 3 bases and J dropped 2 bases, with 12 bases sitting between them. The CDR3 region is CASSEVLWDTDTQYF. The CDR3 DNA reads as TGTGCCAGCAGTGAGGTCCTATGGGACACAGATACGCAGTATTTT.

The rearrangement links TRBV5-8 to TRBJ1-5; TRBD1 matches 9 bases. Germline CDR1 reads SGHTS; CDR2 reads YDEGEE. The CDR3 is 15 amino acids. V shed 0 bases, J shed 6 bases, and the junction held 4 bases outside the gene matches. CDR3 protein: CASSLADRGTQPQHF. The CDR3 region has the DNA TGTGCCAGCAGCTTGGCTGACAGGGGGACTCAGCCCCAGCATTTT.

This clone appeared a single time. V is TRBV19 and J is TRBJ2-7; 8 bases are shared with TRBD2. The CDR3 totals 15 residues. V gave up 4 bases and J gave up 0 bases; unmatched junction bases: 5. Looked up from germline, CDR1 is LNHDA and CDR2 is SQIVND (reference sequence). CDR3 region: CASSNIAGRSYEQYF. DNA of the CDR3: TGTGCCAGTAGTAATATAGCGGGGCGCTCCTACGAGCAGTACTTC.

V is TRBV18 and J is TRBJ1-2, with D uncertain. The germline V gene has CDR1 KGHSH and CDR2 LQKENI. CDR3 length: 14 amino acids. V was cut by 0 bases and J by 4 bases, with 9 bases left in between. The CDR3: CASSPPDSSYGYTF. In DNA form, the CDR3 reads TGTGCCAGCTCACCACCGGATTCCAGCTATGGCTACACCTTC.

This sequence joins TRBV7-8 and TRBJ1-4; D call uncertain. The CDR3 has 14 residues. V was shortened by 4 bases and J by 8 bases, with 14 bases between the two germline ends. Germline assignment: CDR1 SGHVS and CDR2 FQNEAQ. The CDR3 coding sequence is TGTGCCAGCAGCTCCTTAAGTGAGGACGAAAAACTGTTTTTT. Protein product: CASSSLSEDEKLFF.

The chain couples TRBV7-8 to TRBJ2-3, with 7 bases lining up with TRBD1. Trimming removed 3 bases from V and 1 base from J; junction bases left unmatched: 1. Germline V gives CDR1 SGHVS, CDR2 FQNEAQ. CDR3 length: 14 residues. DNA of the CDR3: TGTGCCAGCAGCTTTGGACAGGGCACAGATACGCAGTATTTT. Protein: CASSFGQGTDTQYF.

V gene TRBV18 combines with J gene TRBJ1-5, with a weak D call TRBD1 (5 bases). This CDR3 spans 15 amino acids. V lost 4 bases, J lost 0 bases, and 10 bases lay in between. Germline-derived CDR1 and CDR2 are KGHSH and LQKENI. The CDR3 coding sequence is TGTGCCAGCTCACTGGGGACGGCTAGCAATCAGCCCCAGCATTTT. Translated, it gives CASSLGTASNQPQHF. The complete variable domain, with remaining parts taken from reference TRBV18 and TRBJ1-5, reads NAGVMQNPRHLVRRRGQEARLRCSPMKGHSHVYWYRQLPEEGLKFMVYLQKENIIDESGMPKERFSAEFPKEGPSILRIQQVVRGDSAAYFCASSLGTASNQPQHFGDGTRLSIL.

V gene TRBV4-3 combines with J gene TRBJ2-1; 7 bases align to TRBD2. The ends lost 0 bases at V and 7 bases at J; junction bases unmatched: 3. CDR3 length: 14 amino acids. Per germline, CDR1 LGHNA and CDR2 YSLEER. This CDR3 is CASSQDGGGNEQFF. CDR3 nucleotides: TGCGCCAGCAGCCAAGATGGGGGGGGGAATGAGCAGTTCTTC.

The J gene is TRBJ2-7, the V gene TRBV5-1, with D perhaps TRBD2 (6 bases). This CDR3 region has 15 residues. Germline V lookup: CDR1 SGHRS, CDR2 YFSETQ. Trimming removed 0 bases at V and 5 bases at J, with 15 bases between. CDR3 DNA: TGCGCCAGCAGCTTGGCCGGAGGGAAGTCCAACGAGCAGTACTTC. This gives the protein CASSLAGGKSNEQYF.

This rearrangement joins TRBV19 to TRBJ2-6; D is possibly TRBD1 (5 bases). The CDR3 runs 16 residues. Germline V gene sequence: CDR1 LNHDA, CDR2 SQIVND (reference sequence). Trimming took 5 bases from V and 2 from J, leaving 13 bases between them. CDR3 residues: CASSSWQGAGANVLTF. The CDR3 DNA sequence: TGTGCCAGTAGTTCCTGGCAGGGCGCTGGGGCCAACGTCCTGACTTTC. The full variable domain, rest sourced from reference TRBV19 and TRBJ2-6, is DGGITQSPKYLFRKEGQNVTLSCEQNLNHDAMYWYRQDPGQGLRLIYYSQIVNDFQKGDIAEGYSVSREKKESFPLTVTSAQKNPTAFYLCASSSWQGAGANVLTFGAGSRLTVL.

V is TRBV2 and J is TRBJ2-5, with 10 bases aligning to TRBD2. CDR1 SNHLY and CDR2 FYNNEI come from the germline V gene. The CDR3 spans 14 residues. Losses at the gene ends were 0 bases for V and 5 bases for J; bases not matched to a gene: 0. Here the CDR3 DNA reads TGTGCCAGCAGTGAAGCTAGCGGGAGGGAGACCCAGTACTTC. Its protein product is CASSEASGRETQYF.

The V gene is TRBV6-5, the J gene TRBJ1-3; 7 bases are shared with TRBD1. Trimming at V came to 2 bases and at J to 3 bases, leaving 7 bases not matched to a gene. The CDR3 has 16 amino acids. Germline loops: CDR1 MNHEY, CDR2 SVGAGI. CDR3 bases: TGTGCCAGCAGTTACCGGCCGCGGGACAGTGGAAACACCATATATTTT. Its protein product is CASSYRPRDSGNTIYF.

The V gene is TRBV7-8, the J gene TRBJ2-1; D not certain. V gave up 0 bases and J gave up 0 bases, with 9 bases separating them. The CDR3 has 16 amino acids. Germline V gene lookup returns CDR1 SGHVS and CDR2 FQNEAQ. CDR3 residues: CASSLALGYSYNEQFF. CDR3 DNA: TGTGCCAGCAGCTTAGCGCTGGGTTACTCCTACAATGAGCAGTTCTTC.

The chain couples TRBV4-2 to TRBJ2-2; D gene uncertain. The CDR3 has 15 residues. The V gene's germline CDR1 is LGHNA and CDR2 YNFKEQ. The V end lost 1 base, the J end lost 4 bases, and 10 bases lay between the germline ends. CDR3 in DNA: TGTGCCAGCAGCCAAGTAGGAGCGACCACCGGGGAGCTGTTTTTT. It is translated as CASSQVGATTGELFF.